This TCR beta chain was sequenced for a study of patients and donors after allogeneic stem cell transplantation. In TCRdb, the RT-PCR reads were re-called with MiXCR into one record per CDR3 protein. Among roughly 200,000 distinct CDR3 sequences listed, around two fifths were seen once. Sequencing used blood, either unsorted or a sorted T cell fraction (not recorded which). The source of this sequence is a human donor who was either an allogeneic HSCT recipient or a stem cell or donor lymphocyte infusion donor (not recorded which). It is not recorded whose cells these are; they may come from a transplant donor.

CDR3 nucleotides: TGTGCCAGCAAGGCCGGGGACTGGATATACAATGAGCAGTTCTTC. This sequence encodes CASKAGDWIYNEQFF. This chain uses TRBV6-2 or TRBV6-3 with TRBJ2-1; maybe TRBD2 (6 bases). Trimming pared 7 bases from V and 4 bases from J, leaving 17 bases between. CDR3 length equals 15 residues. Germline-derived CDR1 and CDR2 are MNHEY and SVGEGT.